One T cell receptor beta chain is described in this entry. The entry originates in a study of blood T cell repertoires in COVID-19. Overall study context: Sample material is recorded as cDNA or gDNA derived from T cells, B-cell-depleted T cells, or PBMCs.

Germline CDR1 is SGHVS and CDR2 is FQNEAQ. Trimming stripped 5 bases from V and 1 base from J, with 11 bases between. CDR3 length equals 15 residues. Profiling relied on immunoSEQ multiplex PCR, and the TCRdb table lists in-frame clones only, not all of them. The data hold tens of thousands of clones, with about nine tenths observed a single time. The sample comprised peripheral blood. This chain links TRBV7-8 with TRBJ2-2; D uncertain. The receptor was isolated from a woman aged 80 or over with acute or convalescent COVID-19. This CDR3 is CASSRLERNTGELFF. For the CDR3, the DNA is TGTGCCAGCAGCCGACTTGAGAGGAACACCGGGGAGCTGTTTTTT.